A selection of T cell receptor beta chains follows, all from one sample in a study of tumor-infiltrating lymphocytes in primary liver carcinoma. Each CDR3 protein is one row after TCRdb ran MiXCR on the multiplex PCR reads. Of tens of thousands of distinct CDR3 sequences in the sample, 70% to 80% were seen once. Sequenced material: liver tumor tissue from sampling region 5. Receptor source: a middle-aged man with primary liver carcinoma and hepatitis B virus infection. Each CDR3 is given without its conserved first and last residue. Each record gives: CDR3 length, V gene, D gene, CDR3 protein. A D gene is named only where the DNA matches it firmly.

>13|TRBV19|-
ASSIAPWVVYEQY
>10|TRBV7-6|-
VSSRPEGTQY
>14|TRBV6-1|-
ASSEVPTSLPGEPF
>12|TRBV7-9|-
ESSLAGGNTEAF
>11|TRBV14|-
AGSQASAGGYT
>11|TRBV28|-
TSLAQINTDAF
>13|TRBV13|-
PSSLGGEGGGEQY
>18|TRBV4-3|-
ASTQDLHGEGSSYNSPLH
>12|TRBV5-4|TRBD2
ISSPSGGQDEQF
>11|TRBV29-1|-
SVVSSLNQPQH
>13|TRBV12-5|TRBD2
ASGLAGGGYNKQS
>13|TRBV5-1|-
VSSSAGTEPYEQY
>11|TRBV7-8|TRBD2
TSTLGGVGTQY
>13|TRBV11-2|-
VSSLDLSNPGELF
>9|TRBV10-2|-
ASSCANVLT
>13|TRBV24-1|-
ATSDGGAGNTEAF
>14|TRBV6-5|-
ASSYSLITVAYGYT
>14|TRBV4-1|TRBD1
VSSAGTGGDTGELF
>10|TRBV13|TRBD1
VSSPDRGKLF